The rows below give T cell receptor beta chains drawn from one sample of a study of blood T cells in healthy people across ages. Each CDR3 protein is one row after TCRdb ran MiXCR on the 5' RACE reads. The sample has fewer than 1,200,000 distinct CDR3 sequences; almost 25% are singletons. The sample also formed part of further work on T cells of mothers and their children.

Sequencing input: blood. These receptors were collected from a girl aged 2-10 years in good health. The CDR3 runs from the conserved cysteine through the conserved F or W. The order of the fields is clone size, V gene, J gene, CDR3 protein. Some rows have no size entry. The others give once, few or many, or a class for an expanded clone.

clone size: few; V gene: TRBV12-3/TRBV12-4; J gene: TRBJ1-2; CDR3 protein: CASSGEVPGIGYTF
clone size: few; V gene: TRBV19; J gene: TRBJ2-1; CDR3 protein: CASSMGSGQVWDNEQFF
clone size: once; V gene: TRBV4-2; J gene: TRBJ2-1; CDR3 protein: CASSQEGQANNEQFF
clone size: many; V gene: TRBV7-2; J gene: TRBJ2-1; CDR3 protein: CASSPMSGGAEQFF
clone size: NA; V gene: TRBV29-1; J gene: TRBJ2-7; CDR3 protein: CGVEIRGNEQYF
clone size: NA; V gene: TRBV7-2; J gene: TRBJ2-1; CDR3 protein: CASSLGTSSIEQFF
clone size: NA; V gene: TRBV4-3; J gene: NA; CDR3 protein: CASSQIAGLSSYNEQFF
clone size: NA; V gene: TRBV4-1; J gene: NA; CDR3 protein: CASSHSTIGLAINEQFF
clone size: NA; V gene: TRBV15; J gene: TRBJ1-1; CDR3 protein: CATSRGAILNTEAFF
clone size: NA; V gene: TRBV7-2; J gene: TRBJ2-3; CDR3 protein: CASSVPYTDTQYF
clone size: NA; V gene: TRBV7-2; J gene: TRBJ2-7; CDR3 protein: CASSLRQVLREQYF
clone size: NA; V gene: TRBV7-9; J gene: TRBJ2-3; CDR3 protein: CASTSGLGLDTQYF
clone size: few; V gene: TRBV20-1; J gene: NA; CDR3 protein: CSAAPNEQFF
clone size: NA; V gene: TRBV20-1; J gene: TRBJ2-7; CDR3 protein: CSAHGPYEQYF
clone size: few; V gene: TRBV6-1; J gene: NA; CDR3 protein: CASSVEVVTYEQYF
clone size: NA; V gene: TRBV7-2; J gene: TRBJ1-1; CDR3 protein: CASSLETRGVTEAFF
clone size: few; V gene: TRBV27; J gene: TRBJ2-5; CDR3 protein: CASSLLTGQETQYF
clone size: few; V gene: TRBV10-3; J gene: TRBJ1-5; CDR3 protein: CAISRDSNQPQHF
clone size: many; V gene: TRBV5-1; J gene: TRBJ2-7; CDR3 protein: CASSFGGNEQYF
clone size: NA; V gene: TRBV5-1; J gene: TRBJ2-7; CDR3 protein: CASSKAGRETYEQYF
clone size: NA; V gene: TRBV15; J gene: TRBJ2-7; CDR3 protein: CATSRVQGPYEQYF
clone size: few; V gene: TRBV7-3; J gene: TRBJ2-2; CDR3 protein: CASSRDRGANTGELFF
clone size: NA; V gene: TRBV4-1; J gene: TRBJ1-1; CDR3 protein: CASSPQAVGSRGGNTEAFF
clone size: NA; V gene: TRBV29-1; J gene: TRBJ1-1; CDR3 protein: CSVRQGTAFF
clone size: few; V gene: TRBV7-9; J gene: TRBJ2-3; CDR3 protein: CAIMDIGTDTQYF
clone size: once; V gene: TRBV14; J gene: TRBJ1-6; CDR3 protein: CASSQVFFGALHF
clone size: NA; V gene: TRBV27; J gene: TRBJ1-6; CDR3 protein: CASSLSLTAPLHF
clone size: once; V gene: TRBV27; J gene: TRBJ1-5; CDR3 protein: CASSLSQVQQPQHF
clone size: NA; V gene: TRBV14; J gene: TRBJ2-5; CDR3 protein: CASSQGWGQETQYF
clone size: NA; V gene: TRBV6-5; J gene: TRBJ1-1; CDR3 protein: CASSYSEWGQANTEAFF
clone size: NA; V gene: TRBV19; J gene: TRBJ2-7; CDR3 protein: CASSRGIEQYF
clone size: NA; V gene: TRBV29-1; J gene: TRBJ1-1; CDR3 protein: CSVQSSGGRGEAFF
clone size: NA; V gene: TRBV28; J gene: NA; CDR3 protein: CASSFFGLAWYEQYF
clone size: few; V gene: TRBV6-1; J gene: NA; CDR3 protein: CASSEAKLGSYEQYF
clone size: many; V gene: TRBV9; J gene: TRBJ2-7; CDR3 protein: CASSMGLAVSYEQYF
clone size: NA; V gene: TRBV28; J gene: TRBJ1-1; CDR3 protein: CASSLRRGYTEAFF
clone size: few; V gene: TRBV6-1; J gene: TRBJ1-6; CDR3 protein: CASSGRGALNSPLHF
clone size: NA; V gene: TRBV4-1; J gene: TRBJ2-7; CDR3 protein: CASSQGQASPYEQYF
clone size: few; V gene: TRBV29-1; J gene: TRBJ1-2; CDR3 protein: CSVENPGTYGYTF
clone size: NA; V gene: TRBV4-1; J gene: TRBJ2-1; CDR3 protein: CASSQGPRSSYNEQFF
clone size: NA; V gene: TRBV12-3/TRBV12-4; J gene: TRBJ2-2; CDR3 protein: CASSPGQGAGELFF
clone size: NA; V gene: TRBV19; J gene: TRBJ1-4; CDR3 protein: CASSPRGTAWGELFF
clone size: NA; V gene: TRBV7-3; J gene: TRBJ2-2; CDR3 protein: CASSSPRGYTGELFF